These T cell receptor beta chains were read from a single sample in a study of somatic mutations in cytotoxic T cells in rheumatoid arthritis. The table came from immunoSEQ multiplex PCR; TCRdb's copy has only in-frame clones and leaves some out. This repertoire shows about 20,000 clones, about 85% found once; its top ten account for around 15%. Material for sequencing was CD8+ T cells sorted from blood. These receptors were collected from an adult with rheumatoid arthritis. Both conserved end residues are part of each CDR3. Fields, in order: CDR3 DNA, CDR3 protein, V gene, J gene, D gene, clone size, CDR3 length. The D gene is left open where the match is weak. Size tells how often a clone was seen (once, few, many) or the class of an expanded clone, and some rows leave it out.

CDR3 DNA: TGCGCCAGCAGCCCTAGAAGGGACAGAAGTAGCTATGGCTACACCTTC
CDR3 protein: CASSPRRDRSSYGYTF
V gene: TRBV5-1
J gene: TRBJ1-2
D gene: TRBD1
clone size: NA
CDR3 length: 16

CDR3 DNA: TGTGCCAGCAGTTTACGGACAGGGGTTTTCTACGAGCAGTACTTC
CDR3 protein: CASSLRTGVFYEQYF
V gene: TRBV27
J gene: TRBJ2-7
D gene: TRBD1
clone size: NA
CDR3 length: 15

CDR3 DNA: TGTGCCAGCAGCGGTAGCGGGAGGGGTGCGGATACGCAGTATTTT
CDR3 protein: CASSGSGRGADTQYF
V gene: TRBV9
J gene: TRBJ2-3
D gene: TRBD2
clone size: NA
CDR3 length: 15

CDR3 DNA: TGCGCCAGCAGGACAGGAGACACAGATACGCAGTATTTT
CDR3 protein: CASRTGDTDTQYF
V gene: TRBV10-1
J gene: TRBJ2-3
D gene: NA
clone size: once
CDR3 length: 13

CDR3 DNA: TGTGCCAGCAGCGTAGGGTCAGGGGGGACTGAAGCTTTCTTT
CDR3 protein: CASSVGSGGTEAFF
V gene: TRBV9
J gene: TRBJ1-1
D gene: TRBD1
clone size: NA
CDR3 length: 14

CDR3 DNA: TGTGCCAGCAGTTATACGGGAGTCGCCTACAATGAGCAGTTCTTC
CDR3 protein: CASSYTGVAYNEQFF
V gene: TRBV6-6
J gene: TRBJ2-1
D gene: NA
clone size: NA
CDR3 length: 15

CDR3 DNA: TGTGCCAGCAGTTACCGCAAATTCTCTGGGGCCAACGTCCTGACTTTC
CDR3 protein: CASSYRKFSGANVLTF
V gene: TRBV6-5
J gene: TRBJ2-6
D gene: NA
clone size: few
CDR3 length: 16

CDR3 DNA: TGTGCCAGCAGTGATGGACAGGGGGACACCATATATTTT
CDR3 protein: CASSDGQGDTIYF
V gene: TRBV6-1
J gene: TRBJ1-3
D gene: TRBD1
clone size: NA
CDR3 length: 13

CDR3 DNA: TGTGCCAGCAGTCCGACCGGGGTCGTAGAGACCCAGTACTTC
CDR3 protein: CASSPTGVVETQYF
V gene: TRBV6-6
J gene: TRBJ2-5
D gene: NA
clone size: NA
CDR3 length: 14

CDR3 DNA: TGTGCCAGCAGCCCCCGGGATAGGGGGTACAATGAGCAGTTCTTC
CDR3 protein: CASSPRDRGYNEQFF
V gene: TRBV7-8
J gene: TRBJ2-1
D gene: NA
clone size: NA
CDR3 length: 15

CDR3 DNA: TGTGCCAGCAGCGTAGTAGTGGGGGAAGGCTACACCTTC
CDR3 protein: CASSVVVGEGYTF
V gene: TRBV9
J gene: TRBJ1-2
D gene: NA
clone size: NA
CDR3 length: 13

CDR3 DNA: TGTGCCAGCAGCACGAATAATTCACCCCTCCACTTT
CDR3 protein: CASSTNNSPLHF
V gene: TRBV9
J gene: TRBJ1-6
D gene: NA
clone size: once
CDR3 length: 12

CDR3 DNA: TGTGCCAGCAGCCCATTGGCAGGGGCTGGCTACACCTTC
CDR3 protein: CASSPLAGAGYTF
V gene: TRBV6-5
J gene: TRBJ1-2
D gene: NA
clone size: once
CDR3 length: 13

CDR3 DNA: TGTGCCAGCAGTGACATATCTAGCGGGGGAGTCTATGAGCAGTTCTTC
CDR3 protein: CASSDISSGGVYEQFF
V gene: TRBV28
J gene: TRBJ2-1
D gene: TRBD2
clone size: NA
CDR3 length: 16

CDR3 DNA: TGCAGTGCCCTAGCGGCAAACATTCAGTACTTC
CDR3 protein: CSALAANIQYF
V gene: TRBV20-1
J gene: TRBJ2-4
D gene: TRBD2
clone size: once
CDR3 length: 11

CDR3 DNA: TGTGCCAGCAGTCCTAGGGTAGGGTACACTGAAGCTTTCTTT
CDR3 protein: CASSPRVGYTEAFF
V gene: TRBV27
J gene: TRBJ1-1
D gene: NA
clone size: NA
CDR3 length: 14

CDR3 DNA: TGCGCCAGCAGCCAAGTTACCATACGGCGGCGACAGGACGGTGAGCAGTTCTTC
CDR3 protein: CASSQVTIRRRQDGEQFF
V gene: TRBV4-1
J gene: TRBJ2-1
D gene: NA
clone size: once
CDR3 length: 18

CDR3 DNA: TGTGCCAGCAGCTCCTCCGGGCACCATAATTCACCCCTCCACTTT
CDR3 protein: CASSSSGHHNSPLHF
V gene: TRBV5-5
J gene: TRBJ1-6
D gene: NA
clone size: NA
CDR3 length: 15

CDR3 DNA: TGTGCCAGCAGTTACTCTGGGCGGGGGGAAAACAATGAGCAGTTCTTC
CDR3 protein: CASSYSGRGENNEQFF
V gene: TRBV6-5
J gene: TRBJ2-1
D gene: TRBD2
clone size: NA
CDR3 length: 16

CDR3 DNA: TGCAGCGTTTGGACCCCTGCGGATACGCAGTATTTT
CDR3 protein: CSVWTPADTQYF
V gene: TRBV29-1
J gene: TRBJ2-3
D gene: NA
clone size: NA
CDR3 length: 12

CDR3 DNA: TGCGCCAGCAGCCCCGGCCGGGGGGGGGCAGATACGCAGTATTTT
CDR3 protein: CASSPGRGGADTQYF
V gene: TRBV5-1
J gene: TRBJ2-3
D gene: TRBD2
clone size: NA
CDR3 length: 15

CDR3 DNA: TGTGCCAGCAGCCCCGGGACGACCCTCCTAGAGCAGTACTTC
CDR3 protein: CASSPGTTLLEQYF
V gene: TRBV5-6
J gene: TRBJ2-7
D gene: NA
clone size: once
CDR3 length: 14

CDR3 DNA: TGTGCCAGCAGCCGATTTACCCAGAACACTGAAGCTTTCTTT
CDR3 protein: CASSRFTQNTEAFF
V gene: TRBV7-9
J gene: TRBJ1-1
D gene: NA
clone size: NA
CDR3 length: 14

CDR3 DNA: TGTGCCAGCAGCCGAGGGCCAATCGGGGGGCCTGAAGCTTTCTTT
CDR3 protein: CASSRGPIGGPEAFF
V gene: TRBV7-9
J gene: TRBJ1-1
D gene: NA
clone size: NA
CDR3 length: 15

CDR3 DNA: TGTGCCAGCAGCGTAGGAAGGGGGTTGCGCTATGGCTACACCTTC
CDR3 protein: CASSVGRGLRYGYTF
V gene: TRBV9
J gene: TRBJ1-2
D gene: NA
clone size: NA
CDR3 length: 15

CDR3 DNA: TGTGCCAGCAGCCAGGGACTAGCGGCACTCACAGATACGCAGTATTTT
CDR3 protein: CASSQGLAALTDTQYF
V gene: TRBV7-3
J gene: TRBJ2-3
D gene: TRBD2
clone size: NA
CDR3 length: 16

CDR3 DNA: TGTGCCAGCAGCTTAGCCTCTGGGGTGAACACTGAAGCTTTCTTT
CDR3 protein: CASSLASGVNTEAFF
V gene: TRBV7-6
J gene: TRBJ1-1
D gene: NA
clone size: NA
CDR3 length: 15

CDR3 DNA: TGTGCCAGCAGCCGCCGGGCGAGCACTGAAGCTTTCTTT
CDR3 protein: CASSRRASTEAFF
V gene: TRBV11-2
J gene: TRBJ1-1
D gene: NA
clone size: few
CDR3 length: 13

CDR3 DNA: TGTGCCAGCAGCTTCTCGAACACTGAAGCTTTCTTT
CDR3 protein: CASSFSNTEAFF
V gene: TRBV5-4
J gene: TRBJ1-1
D gene: NA
clone size: NA
CDR3 length: 12

CDR3 DNA: TGTGCCAGCAGCTTAGTTCCGTACGAGCAGTACTTC
CDR3 protein: CASSLVPYEQYF
V gene: TRBV7-9
J gene: TRBJ2-7
D gene: NA
clone size: NA
CDR3 length: 12

CDR3 DNA: TGTGCCAGTAGTAAGGGGACTAGCTATGCAAACGAGCAGTACTTC
CDR3 protein: CASSKGTSYANEQYF
V gene: TRBV19
J gene: TRBJ2-7
D gene: TRBD2
clone size: NA
CDR3 length: 15

CDR3 DNA: TGTGCCATCAGGAGACTAGCGGGGGCGAGTGACAATGAGCAGTTCTTC
CDR3 protein: CAIRRLAGASDNEQFF
V gene: TRBV10-3
J gene: TRBJ2-1
D gene: TRBD2
clone size: NA
CDR3 length: 16

CDR3 DNA: TGTGCCAGCAGCTTGGGACTGGCCTACAATGAGCAGTTCTTC
CDR3 protein: CASSLGLAYNEQFF
V gene: TRBV7-3
J gene: TRBJ2-1
D gene: NA
clone size: NA
CDR3 length: 14

CDR3 DNA: TGTGCCAGCAGTTCCCCAGATTCACCCCTCCACTTT
CDR3 protein: CASSSPDSPLHF
V gene: TRBV28
J gene: TRBJ1-6
D gene: NA
clone size: NA
CDR3 length: 12

CDR3 DNA: TGTGCCAGCAGCTTAGTGCAGAAGATGGGAGATACGCAGTATTTT
CDR3 protein: CASSLVQKMGDTQYF
V gene: TRBV7-8
J gene: TRBJ2-3
D gene: NA
clone size: NA
CDR3 length: 15

CDR3 DNA: TGTGCTAGTGGGGAGGAGGGGGCCCACACCGGGGAGCTGTTTTTT
CDR3 protein: CASGEEGAHTGELFF
V gene: TRBV12-5
J gene: TRBJ2-2
D gene: NA
clone size: NA
CDR3 length: 15

CDR3 DNA: TGTGCCAGCAGTTTATCCGTGCAGGGGGAGGCAGATACGCAGTATTTT
CDR3 protein: CASSLSVQGEADTQYF
V gene: TRBV28
J gene: TRBJ2-3
D gene: NA
clone size: NA
CDR3 length: 16

CDR3 DNA: TGTGCCACCAGCAGAGATCGGAACTCTGGAAACACCATATATTTT
CDR3 protein: CATSRDRNSGNTIYF
V gene: TRBV15
J gene: TRBJ1-3
D gene: NA
clone size: NA
CDR3 length: 15

CDR3 DNA: TGTGCCAGCGGGACCCCGCGCTCTGGAAACACCATATATTTT
CDR3 protein: CASGTPRSGNTIYF
V gene: TRBV9
J gene: TRBJ1-3
D gene: NA
clone size: NA
CDR3 length: 14

CDR3 DNA: TGTGCCAGCAGCTACGGACAACCGGAGGAGACCCAGTACTTC
CDR3 protein: CASSYGQPEETQYF
V gene: TRBV7-3
J gene: TRBJ2-5
D gene: NA
clone size: NA
CDR3 length: 14

CDR3 DNA: TGTGCCAGTAGTATAGATCAACAGGCCCCTTACGAGCAGTACTTC
CDR3 protein: CASSIDQQAPYEQYF
V gene: TRBV19
J gene: TRBJ2-7
D gene: NA
clone size: NA
CDR3 length: 15

CDR3 DNA: TGCAGTGCTAGAGATCCCAATTTGGAGTTCTTC
CDR3 protein: CSARDPNLEFF
V gene: TRBV20-1
J gene: TRBJ2-1
D gene: NA
clone size: NA
CDR3 length: 11

CDR3 DNA: TGTGCCAGCAGTGAAAAGAGCTCTGGGGCCAACGTCCTGACTTTC
CDR3 protein: CASSEKSSGANVLTF
V gene: TRBV6-1
J gene: TRBJ2-6
D gene: NA
clone size: few
CDR3 length: 15

CDR3 DNA: TGTGCCAGCAGCGTAGGAAGGACAGGCAACTCTGGGGCCAACGTCCTGACTTTC
CDR3 protein: CASSVGRTGNSGANVLTF
V gene: TRBV9
J gene: TRBJ2-6
D gene: TRBD1
clone size: NA
CDR3 length: 18

CDR3 DNA: TGTGCCAGCAGCCAAGATGGGGTGGAGGGGCAGAGATACAATGAGCAGTTCTTC
CDR3 protein: CASSQDGVEGQRYNEQFF
V gene: TRBV4-2
J gene: TRBJ2-1
D gene: NA
clone size: NA
CDR3 length: 18

CDR3 DNA: TGTGCCATCAGTGATTCCCATTCCTACAATGAGCAGTTCTTC
CDR3 protein: CAISDSHSYNEQFF
V gene: TRBV10-3
J gene: TRBJ2-1
D gene: NA
clone size: once
CDR3 length: 14

CDR3 DNA: TGTGCCAGCTCAGAAGAGGCCCCGAGCTCCTACAATGAGCAGTTCTTC
CDR3 protein: CASSEEAPSSYNEQFF
V gene: TRBV18
J gene: TRBJ2-1
D gene: NA
clone size: NA
CDR3 length: 16

CDR3 DNA: TGTGCCAGCAGCGGGTTAGCGGACTACGAGCAGTACTTC
CDR3 protein: CASSGLADYEQYF
V gene: TRBV9
J gene: TRBJ2-7
D gene: NA
clone size: NA
CDR3 length: 13

CDR3 DNA: TGTGCCAGCAGCCCTTCGGACAGGGCGAACACTGAAGCTTTCTTT
CDR3 protein: CASSPSDRANTEAFF
V gene: TRBV7-9
J gene: TRBJ1-1
D gene: TRBD1
clone size: NA
CDR3 length: 15

CDR3 DNA: TGTGCCAGCAGGGACCGGACGTCCGGGGAGCTGTTTTTT
CDR3 protein: CASRDRTSGELFF
V gene: TRBV6-1
J gene: TRBJ2-2
D gene: NA
clone size: NA
CDR3 length: 13

CDR3 DNA: TGTGCCAGCCCCGGGACAGATACGCAGTATTTT
CDR3 protein: CASPGTDTQYF
V gene: TRBV2
J gene: TRBJ2-3
D gene: NA
clone size: NA
CDR3 length: 11

CDR3 DNA: TGTGCCATCAATGGGGGGGGATACACCGGGGAGCTGTTTTTT
CDR3 protein: CAINGGGYTGELFF
V gene: TRBV10-3
J gene: TRBJ2-2
D gene: TRBD2
clone size: NA
CDR3 length: 14

CDR3 DNA: TGTGCCAGTTGGGACAGAGATGGCTACACCTTC
CDR3 protein: CASWDRDGYTF
V gene: TRBV27
J gene: TRBJ1-2
D gene: TRBD1
clone size: NA
CDR3 length: 11

CDR3 DNA: TGTGCCAGCAGAGGGGGTACTGAAGCTTTCTTT
CDR3 protein: CASRGGTEAFF
V gene: TRBV13
J gene: TRBJ1-1
D gene: NA
clone size: NA
CDR3 length: 11